This is a list of T cell receptor beta chains from one sample in a study of molecular identifiers for immune sequencing clone quantification. A single record per CDR3 protein comes from TCRdb applying MiXCR to the PCR reads. In the table there are about 500,000 distinct CDR3 sequences, roughly a fifth of which are singletons. The material sequenced was naive CD8+ T cells from blood, with Jurkat cell RNA spiked in. These receptors were obtained from a human donor in good health. Some libraries in this study had Jurkat cell RNA spiked in. Both conserved end residues are part of each CDR3. The D gene is left open where the match is weak. The size entry is marked missing in some rows and otherwise reads once, few, many or a size class.

CDR3 protein	CDR3 DNA	D gene	clone size	V gene	CDR3 length	J gene
CASSPLGHKDGELFF	TGTGCCAGCAGCCCATTGGGACACAAGGACGGGGAGCTGTTTTTT	NA	NA	TRBV7-9	15	TRBJ2-2
CASSLQVSRSYNEQFF	TGTGCCAGCAGCTTACAGGTTAGCAGGTCCTACAATGAGCAGTTCTTC	NA	many	TRBV7-9	16	TRBJ2-1
CASSQRKQPGTNEKLFF	TGTGCCAGCAGCCAACGAAAGCAGCCGGGGACTAATGAAAAACTGTTTTTT	NA	NA	TRBV3-1	17	TRBJ1-4
CASSQDNQPAYEQYF	TGCGCCAGCAGCCAAGATAACCAGCCGGCCTACGAGCAGTACTTC	NA	many	TRBV4-3	15	TRBJ2-7
CASGSIGQGVLDEQYF	TGCGCCAGCGGATCCATCGGACAGGGTGTATTGGACGAGCAGTACTTC	TRBD1	few	TRBV10-1	16	TRBJ2-7
CAIWDRDGSNTGELFF	TGTGCCATCTGGGACAGGGATGGGTCGAACACCGGGGAGCTGTTTTTT	TRBD1	few	TRBV10-3	16	TRBJ2-2
CASGFLKTLGGEAFF	TGTGCCAGTGGCTTTTTAAAGACCCTTGGAGGTGAAGCTTTCTTT	NA	NA	TRBV19	15	TRBJ1-1
CASSQLGGQPQHF	TGTGCCAGCAGCCAATTGGGAGGTCAGCCCCAGCATTTT	NA	few	TRBV5-6	13	TRBJ1-5
CASSPQRQGNYEQYF	TGTGCCAGCAGTCCGCAAAGACAGGGCAACTACGAGCAGTACTTC	TRBD1	many	TRBV28	15	TRBJ2-7
CAWNGGAGETQYF	TGTGCCTGGAACGGGGGGGCTGGAGAGACCCAGTACTTC	TRBD2	many	TRBV30	13	TRBJ2-5
CASSPPGTLEQAFF	TGTGCCAGCAGCCCCCCCGGGACCCTCGAGCAGGCTTTCTTT	NA	many	TRBV7-9	14	TRBJ1-1
CASSQEDNQPQHF	TGCGCCAGCAGCCAGGAGGACAATCAGCCCCAGCATTTT	NA	few	TRBV4-1	13	TRBJ1-5
CATSTSADHTDTQYF	TGTGCCACCAGCACCTCGGCGGACCACACAGATACGCAGTATTTT	NA	many	TRBV15	15	TRBJ2-3
CASRTLGGASHEQYF	TGTGCCAGCAGGACCCTGGGGGGTGCGTCCCACGAGCAGTACTTC	NA	NA	TRBV27	15	TRBJ2-7
CASSEQGGGANVLTF	TGTGCCAGCAGTGAACAGGGTGGTGGGGCCAACGTCCTGACTTTC	NA	few	TRBV6-2/TRBV6-3	15	TRBJ2-6
CASSFAGAGQPQHF	TGTGCCAGCAGTTTTGCAGGGGCAGGTCAGCCCCAGCATTTT	NA	many	TRBV12-3/TRBV12-4	14	TRBJ1-5
CASSSLMNTEAFF	TGTGCCAGCAGTTCGCTAATGAACACTGAAGCTTTCTTT	NA	many	TRBV6-2/TRBV6-3	13	TRBJ1-1
CASSEFKGLVGNEQFF	TGTGCCAGCAGTGAGTTTAAGGGACTAGTTGGCAATGAGCAGTTCTTC	TRBD2	few	TRBV6-1	16	TRBJ2-1
CASSPMPGDGGGPDTQYF	TGTGCCAGCTCCCCAATGCCCGGGGACGGGGGAGGCCCAGATACGCAGTATTTT	NA	NA	TRBV18	18	TRBJ2-3
CGARAGRGYEQYF	TGCGGTGCTAGAGCCGGGCGGGGCTACGAGCAGTACTTC	NA	NA	TRBV20-1	13	TRBJ2-7
CASSAGTSGYEQYF	TGTGCCAGCAGTGCCGGGACTAGCGGTTACGAGCAGTACTTC	TRBD2	many	TRBV2	14	TRBJ2-7
CAIRSASGANYEQYF	TGTGCCATCAGATCAGCTAGCGGGGCTAACTACGAGCAGTACTTC	TRBD2	NA	TRBV10-3	15	TRBJ2-7
CASSLFLESEETQYF	TGTGCCAGCAGCTTGTTCCTAGAGTCTGAAGAGACCCAGTACTTC	NA	many	TRBV5-5	15	TRBJ2-5
CASSLPGSPETQYF	TGTGCCAGCAGCTTGCCAGGGAGCCCCGAGACCCAGTACTTC	NA	NA	TRBV11-2	14	TRBJ2-5
CASSLGVGGALTEAFF	TGTGCCAGCAGCTTGGGGGTCGGAGGGGCATTGACTGAAGCTTTCTTT	NA	NA	TRBV5-3	16	TRBJ1-1
CASTGDGAYEQYF	TGTGCCAGCACCGGGGACGGAGCCTACGAGCAGTACTTC	NA	few	TRBV2	13	TRBJ2-7
CASSLFWGGVDPDTQYF	TGTGCCAGCAGTTTATTTTGGGGTGGCGTCGACCCAGATACGCAGTATTTT	NA	few	TRBV27	17	TRBJ2-3
CASKVDSLMNTEAFF	TGTGCCAGCAAGGTAGACAGCTTGATGAACACTGAAGCTTTCTTT	NA	few	TRBV7-9	15	TRBJ1-1
CASSFPADRGFSNQPQHF	TGTGCCAGCAGCTTCCCCGCGGACAGGGGTTTTAGTAATCAGCCCCAGCATTTT	TRBD1	many	TRBV28	18	TRBJ1-5
CASSLIEGLMTQYF	TGTGCCAGCAGTTTGATAGAGGGTCTGATGACCCAGTACTTC	NA	NA	TRBV28	14	TRBJ2-5
CASSQDFAGVTNTEAFF	TGCGCCAGCAGCCAAGACTTCGCGGGGGTTACGAACACTGAAGCTTTCTTT	NA	NA	TRBV4-3	17	TRBJ1-1
CSVGQGINDYGYTF	TGCAGCGTGGGACAGGGTATTAACGACTATGGCTACACCTTC	TRBD1	few	TRBV29-1	14	TRBJ1-2
CASSLERGLDTQYF	TGCGCCAGCAGCTTGGAAAGGGGGCTGGATACGCAGTATTTT	TRBD1	many	TRBV5-1	14	TRBJ2-3
CASSSRLGTGNTIYF	TGTGCCAGCAGCTCCCGCCTGGGAACCGGAAACACCATATATTTT	NA	many	TRBV7-6	15	TRBJ1-3
CASSLSGGTPPQYF	TGTGCCAGCAGTTTATCAGGGGGCACCCCGCCGCAGTACTTC	TRBD1	many	TRBV27	14	TRBJ2-7
CASSIGSGEAKNIQYF	TGTGCCAGTAGTATAGGAAGCGGGGAAGCCAAAAACATTCAGTACTTC	TRBD2	NA	TRBV19	16	TRBJ2-4
CGLEGPTGNQPQHF	TGTGGCCTGGAAGGGCCGACGGGCAATCAGCCCCAGCATTTT	NA	many	TRBV30	14	TRBJ1-5
CTSSLVGPPALLAGVADTQYF	TGTACCAGCAGCTTAGTAGGCCCTCCGGCCCTTCTAGCGGGAGTCGCAGATACGCAGTATTTT	TRBD2	NA	TRBV7-2	21	TRBJ2-3
CASYSRVVGDAPVYEQFF	TGTGCCAGCTATAGTCGCGTCGTGGGGGACGCGCCCGTTTATGAGCAGTTCTTC	NA	many	TRBV6-5	18	TRBJ2-1
CAAYRGNEQFF	TGTGCCGCTTACAGGGGTAATGAGCAGTTCTTC	TRBD1	NA	TRBV30	11	TRBJ2-1
CASSIGQPGELFF	TGTGCCAGTAGTATAGGGCAGCCCGGGGAGCTGTTTTTT	NA	many	TRBV19	13	TRBJ2-2
CASSQDPGPRATFF	TGTGCCAGCAGCCAAGATCCGGGACCTCGTGCGACTTTCTTT	NA	few	TRBV3-1	14	TRBJ1-1
CASSLGDNSYEQYF	TGTGCCAGCAGTTTAGGGGACAACTCCTACGAGCAGTACTTC	NA	few	TRBV27	14	TRBJ2-7
CASSQDLRAENYGYTF	TGTGCCAGCAGCCAAGATCTAAGGGCGGAGAACTATGGCTACACCTTC	NA	NA	TRBV3-1	16	TRBJ1-2
CASSFHGLGEETQYF	TGTGCCAGCAGTTTCCATGGACTGGGGGAGGAGACCCAGTACTTC	NA	NA	TRBV12-3/TRBV12-4	15	TRBJ2-5
CSVRQGLGEDTEAFF	TGCAGCGTGAGGCAGGGGTTGGGTGAAGACACTGAAGCTTTCTTT	NA	many	TRBV29-1	15	TRBJ1-1
CSASGTDMMNTGAFF	TGCAGTGCTAGTGGGACAGACATGATGAACACTGGAGCTTTCTTT	TRBD1	NA	TRBV20-1	15	TRBJ1-1
CASGGFKTQYF	TGTGCCAGCGGGGGGTTCAAGACCCAGTACTTC	NA	few	TRBV6-5	11	TRBJ2-5
CASSLNGAHNQPQHF	TGTGCCAGCAGCTTGAACGGGGCCCACAATCAGCCCCAGCATTTT	NA	NA	TRBV13	15	TRBJ1-5